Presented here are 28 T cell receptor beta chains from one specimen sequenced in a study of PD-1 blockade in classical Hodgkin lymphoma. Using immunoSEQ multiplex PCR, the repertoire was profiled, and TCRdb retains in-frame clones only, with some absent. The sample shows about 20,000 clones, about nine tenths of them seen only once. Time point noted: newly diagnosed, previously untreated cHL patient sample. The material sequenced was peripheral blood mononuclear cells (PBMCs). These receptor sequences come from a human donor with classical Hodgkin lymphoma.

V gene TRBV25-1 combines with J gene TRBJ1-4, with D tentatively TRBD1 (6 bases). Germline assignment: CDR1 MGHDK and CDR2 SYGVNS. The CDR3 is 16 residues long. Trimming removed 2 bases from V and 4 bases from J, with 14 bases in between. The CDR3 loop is CASSEPGDNVNEKLFF. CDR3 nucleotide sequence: TGTGCCAGCAGTGAACCGGGGGACAATGTTAATGAAAAACTGTTTTTT.

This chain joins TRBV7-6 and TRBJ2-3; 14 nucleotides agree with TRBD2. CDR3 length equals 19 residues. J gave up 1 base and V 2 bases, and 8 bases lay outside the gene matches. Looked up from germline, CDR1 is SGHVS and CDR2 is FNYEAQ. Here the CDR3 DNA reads TGTGCCAGCAGCTTACGGACTAGCGGGGGGAAAGGTGGCACAGATACGCAGTATTTT. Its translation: CASSLRTSGGKGGTDTQYF.

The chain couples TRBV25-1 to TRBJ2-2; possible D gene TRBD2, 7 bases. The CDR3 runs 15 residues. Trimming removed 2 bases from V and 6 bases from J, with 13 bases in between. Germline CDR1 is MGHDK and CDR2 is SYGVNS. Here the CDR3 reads CASSEKGEGAGELFF. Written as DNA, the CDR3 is TGTGCCAGCAGTGAAAAGGGGGAGGGGGCCGGGGAGCTGTTTTTT.

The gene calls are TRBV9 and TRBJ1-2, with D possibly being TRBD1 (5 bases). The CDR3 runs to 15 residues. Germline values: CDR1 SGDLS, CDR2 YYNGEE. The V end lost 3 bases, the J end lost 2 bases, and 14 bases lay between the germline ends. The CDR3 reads CASSARGRLNYGYTF. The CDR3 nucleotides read TGTGCCAGCAGCGCGAGGGGCAGACTAAACTATGGCTACACCTTC. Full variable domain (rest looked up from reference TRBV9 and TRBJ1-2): DSGVTQTPKHLITATGQRVTLRCSPRSGDLSVYWYQQSLDQGLQFLIQYYNGEERAKGNILERFSAQQFPDLHSELNLSSLELGDSALYFCASSARGRLNYGYTFGSGTRLTVV.

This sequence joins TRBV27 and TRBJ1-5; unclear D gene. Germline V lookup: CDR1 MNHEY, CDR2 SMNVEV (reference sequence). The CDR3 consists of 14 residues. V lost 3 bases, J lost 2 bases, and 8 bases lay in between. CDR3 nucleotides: TGTGCCAGCAGTTTCCTGCAGGGCAATCAGCCCCAGCATTTT. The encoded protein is CASSFLQGNQPQHF.

CDR3: CASSLRGYEQYF. The CDR3 DNA follows: TGCGCCAGCAGCTTGAGAGGATACGAGCAGTACTTC. This chain uses TRBV5-1 with TRBJ2-7; no reliable D call. The ends were cut back, 1 base at V and 4 bases at J, with 6 bases in the middle. Germline CDR1 reads SGHRS; CDR2 reads YFSETQ. This CDR3 has 12 residues.

CDR3 nucleotides: TGCGCCAGCGGGAACAGGGAATACACAGATACGCAGTATTTT. Its protein product is CASGNREYTDTQYF. J is TRBJ2-3 and V is TRBV5-1; D possibly corresponds to TRBD1 (6 bases). The ends were cut back, 7 bases at V and 2 bases at J, with 14 bases in the middle. CDR1 is SGHRS and CDR2 is YFSETQ in the germline V gene. This CDR3 comprises 14 residues.

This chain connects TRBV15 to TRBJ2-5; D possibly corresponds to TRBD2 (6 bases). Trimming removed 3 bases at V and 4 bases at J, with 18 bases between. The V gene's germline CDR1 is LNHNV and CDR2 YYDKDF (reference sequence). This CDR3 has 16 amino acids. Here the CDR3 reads CATSSGSRSIGETQYF. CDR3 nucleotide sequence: TGTGCCACCAGCAGCGGGAGCCGGTCTATTGGAGAGACCCAGTACTTC.

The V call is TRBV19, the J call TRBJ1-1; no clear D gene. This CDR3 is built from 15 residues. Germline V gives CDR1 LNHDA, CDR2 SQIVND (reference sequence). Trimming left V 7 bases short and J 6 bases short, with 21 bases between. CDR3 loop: CASTPSRGGWAEAFF. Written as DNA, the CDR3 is TGTGCCAGTACCCCCTCCCGGGGAGGGTGGGCTGAAGCTTTCTTT.

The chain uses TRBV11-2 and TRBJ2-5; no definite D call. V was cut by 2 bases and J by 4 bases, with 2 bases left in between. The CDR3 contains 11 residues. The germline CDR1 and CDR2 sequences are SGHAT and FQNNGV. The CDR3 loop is CASSLSETQYF. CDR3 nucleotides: TGTGCCAGCAGCTTATCAGAGACCCAGTACTTC.

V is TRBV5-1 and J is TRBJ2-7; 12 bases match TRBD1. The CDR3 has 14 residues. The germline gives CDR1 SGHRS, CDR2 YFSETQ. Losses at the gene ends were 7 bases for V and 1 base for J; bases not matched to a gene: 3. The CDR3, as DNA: TGCGCCAGCGGGACAGGGGGCGAATCCTACGAGCAGTACTTC. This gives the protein CASGTGGESYEQYF.

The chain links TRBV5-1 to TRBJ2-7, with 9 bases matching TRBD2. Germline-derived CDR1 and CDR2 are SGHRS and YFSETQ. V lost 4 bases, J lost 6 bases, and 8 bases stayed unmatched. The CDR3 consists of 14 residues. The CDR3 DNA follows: TGCGCCAGCAGCCCGGGACTAGCTAGTGGCGAGCAGTACTTC. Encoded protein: CASSPGLASGEQYF.

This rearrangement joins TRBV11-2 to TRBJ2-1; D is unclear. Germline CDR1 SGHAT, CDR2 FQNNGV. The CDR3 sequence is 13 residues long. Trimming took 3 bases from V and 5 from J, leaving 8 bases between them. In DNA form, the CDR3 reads TGTGCCAGCAGCTTCTCCAGAAACAATGAGCAGTTCTTC. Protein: CASSFSRNNEQFF.

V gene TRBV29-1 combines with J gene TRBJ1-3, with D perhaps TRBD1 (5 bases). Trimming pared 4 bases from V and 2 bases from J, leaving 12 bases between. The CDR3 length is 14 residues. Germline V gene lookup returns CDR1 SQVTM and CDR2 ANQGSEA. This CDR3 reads CSVVRGNAGNTIYF. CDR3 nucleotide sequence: TGCAGCGTTGTGAGGGGCAATGCTGGAAACACCATATATTTT.

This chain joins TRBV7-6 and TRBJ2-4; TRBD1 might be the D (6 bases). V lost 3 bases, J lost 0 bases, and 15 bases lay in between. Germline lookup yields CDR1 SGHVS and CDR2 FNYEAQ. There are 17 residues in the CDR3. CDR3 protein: CASSLGTPGEAKNIQYF. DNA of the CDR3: TGTGCCAGCAGCTTGGGCACCCCAGGGGAAGCCAAAAACATTCAGTACTTC. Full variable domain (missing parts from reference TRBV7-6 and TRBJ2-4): GAGVSQSPRYKVTKRGQDVALRCDPISGHVSLYWYRQALGQGPEFLTYFNYEAQQDKSGLPNDRFSAERPEGSISTLTIQRTEQRDSAMYRCASSLGTPGEAKNIQYFGAGTRLSVL.

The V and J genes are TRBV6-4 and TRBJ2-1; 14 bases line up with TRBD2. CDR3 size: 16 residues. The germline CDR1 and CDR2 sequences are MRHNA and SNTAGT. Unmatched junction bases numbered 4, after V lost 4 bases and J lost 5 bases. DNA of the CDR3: TGTGCCAGCAGTGTGACTAGCGGGAGGGGGGACAATGAGCAGTTCTTC. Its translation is CASSVTSGRGDNEQFF.

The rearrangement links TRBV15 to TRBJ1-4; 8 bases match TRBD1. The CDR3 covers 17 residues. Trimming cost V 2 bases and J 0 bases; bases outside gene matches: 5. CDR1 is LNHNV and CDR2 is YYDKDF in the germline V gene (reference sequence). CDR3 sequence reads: CATSRPGQGTTNEKLFF. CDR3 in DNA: TGTGCCACCAGCAGACCTGGACAGGGAACAACTAATGAAAAACTGTTTTTT.

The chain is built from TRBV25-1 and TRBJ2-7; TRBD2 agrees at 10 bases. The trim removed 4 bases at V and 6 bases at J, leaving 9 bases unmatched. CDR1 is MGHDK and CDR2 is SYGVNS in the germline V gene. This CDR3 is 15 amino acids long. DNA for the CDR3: TGTGCCAGCAGTGGGGGGCTAGCGGGAGTTGGCGAGCAGTACTTC. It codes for CASSGGLAGVGEQYF.

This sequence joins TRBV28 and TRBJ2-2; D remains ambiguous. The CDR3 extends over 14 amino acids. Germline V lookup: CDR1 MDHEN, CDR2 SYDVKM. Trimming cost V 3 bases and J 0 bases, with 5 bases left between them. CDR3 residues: CASSLIANTGELFF. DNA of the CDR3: TGTGCCAGCAGTTTGATAGCGAACACCGGGGAGCTGTTTTTT.

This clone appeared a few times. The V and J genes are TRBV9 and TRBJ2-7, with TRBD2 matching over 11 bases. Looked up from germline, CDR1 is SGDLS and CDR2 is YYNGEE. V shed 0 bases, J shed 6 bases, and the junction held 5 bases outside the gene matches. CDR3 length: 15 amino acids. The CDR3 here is CASSVGLAGGREQYF. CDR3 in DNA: TGTGCCAGCAGCGTAGGGCTAGCGGGAGGACGCGAGCAGTACTTC.

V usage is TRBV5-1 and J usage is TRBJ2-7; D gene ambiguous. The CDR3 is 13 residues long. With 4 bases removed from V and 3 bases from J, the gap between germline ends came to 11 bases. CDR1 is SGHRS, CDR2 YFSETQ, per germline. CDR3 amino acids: CASSPSGYYEQYF. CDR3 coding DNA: TGCGCCAGCAGCCCGAGTGGTTACTACGAGCAGTACTTC.

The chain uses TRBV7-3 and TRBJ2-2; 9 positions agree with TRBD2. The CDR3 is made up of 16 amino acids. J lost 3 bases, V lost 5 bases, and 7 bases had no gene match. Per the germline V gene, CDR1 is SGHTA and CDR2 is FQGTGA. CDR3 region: CASSLFSGSYTGELFF. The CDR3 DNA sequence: TGTGCCAGCAGCCTATTTAGCGGGAGTTACACCGGGGAGCTGTTTTTT.

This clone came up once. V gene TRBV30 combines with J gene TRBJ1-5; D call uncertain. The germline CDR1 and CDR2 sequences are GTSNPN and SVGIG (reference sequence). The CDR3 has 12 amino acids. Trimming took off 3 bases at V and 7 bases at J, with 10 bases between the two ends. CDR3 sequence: CAWSHVKQPQHF. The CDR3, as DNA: TGTGCCTGGAGCCACGTCAAACAGCCCCAGCATTTT.

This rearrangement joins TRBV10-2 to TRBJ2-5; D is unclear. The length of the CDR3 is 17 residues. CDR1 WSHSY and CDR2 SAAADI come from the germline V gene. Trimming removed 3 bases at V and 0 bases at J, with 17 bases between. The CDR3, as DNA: TGCGCCAGCAGTGATTGGCGGCAAAAGATGTACCAAGAGACCCAGTACTTC. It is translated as CASSDWRQKMYQETQYF.

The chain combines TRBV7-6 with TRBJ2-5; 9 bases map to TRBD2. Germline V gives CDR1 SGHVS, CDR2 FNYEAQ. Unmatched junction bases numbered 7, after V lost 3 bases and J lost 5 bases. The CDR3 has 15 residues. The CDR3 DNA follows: TGTGCCAGCAGCTTGTATAGCGGGAGACAGGAGACCCAGTACTTC. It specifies CASSLYSGRQETQYF. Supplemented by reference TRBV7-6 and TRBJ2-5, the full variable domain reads GAGVSQSPRYKVTKRGQDVALRCDPISGHVSLYWYRQALGQGPEFLTYFNYEAQQDKSGLPNDRFSAERPEGSISTLTIQRTEQRDSAMYRCASSLYSGRQETQYFGPGTRLLVL.

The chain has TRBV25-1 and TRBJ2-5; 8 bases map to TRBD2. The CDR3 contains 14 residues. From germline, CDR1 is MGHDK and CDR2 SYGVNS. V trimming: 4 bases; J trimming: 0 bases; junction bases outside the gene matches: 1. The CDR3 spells CASSVTSDQETQYF. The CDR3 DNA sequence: TGTGCCAGCAGTGTGACTAGCGACCAAGAGACCCAGTACTTC.

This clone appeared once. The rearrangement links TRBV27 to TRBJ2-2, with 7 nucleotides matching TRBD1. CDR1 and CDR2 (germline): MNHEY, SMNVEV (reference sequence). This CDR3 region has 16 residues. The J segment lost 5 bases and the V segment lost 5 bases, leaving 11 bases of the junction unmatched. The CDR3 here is CASSQTRQGGTGELFF. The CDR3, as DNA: TGTGCCAGCAGTCAAACCAGACAGGGTGGTACCGGGGAGCTGTTTTTT.

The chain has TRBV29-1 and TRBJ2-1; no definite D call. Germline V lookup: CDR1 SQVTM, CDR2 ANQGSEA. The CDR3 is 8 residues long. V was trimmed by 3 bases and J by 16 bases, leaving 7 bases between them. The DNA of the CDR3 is TGCAGCGTTGAGGGCGGATTCTTC. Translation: CSVEGGFF.